This T cell receptor (beta chain) is drawn from a study of T cell repertoires in cytomegalovirus infection. TCRdb re-analysed the reads in MiXCR, keeping a single row per CDR3 protein. The table has a few hundred thousand distinct CDR3 sequences, about 13% seen once. The germline V gene encodes CDR1 SNHLY and CDR2 FYNNEI. Trimming pared 7 bases from V and 1 base from J, leaving 4 bases between. The CDR3 has 11 residues. Material: PBMCs. The receptor comes from a human donor in good health (CMV status not recorded). Some clones in this sample may be carry-over from other donors' samples. This rearrangement joins TRBV2 to TRBJ1-1; D not resolved. CDR3 protein: CASTTNTEAFF. For the CDR3, the DNA is TGTGCCAGCACGACGAACACTGAAGCTTTCTTT.